One and the same sample provided the 5 T cell receptor beta chains below, sequenced in a study of cytomegalovirus exposure and HLA in healthy donors. Assay used: immunoSEQ multiplex PCR; TCRdb lists only in-frame clones, some missing. The profile covers 150,000 or so clones, with about nine tenths appearing a single time and 2% to 3% taken by the ten largest. Material: PBMCs. The receptors were sampled from a young man in good health and CMV-seropositive.

The gene calls are TRBV13 and TRBJ2-1; TRBD1 agrees at 11 bases. CDR1 and CDR2 (germline): PRHDT, FYEKMQ (reference sequence). The trim removed 0 bases at V and 7 bases at J, leaving 5 bases unmatched. The CDR3 is 16 residues long. The CDR3 nucleotides are TGTGCCAGCAGCTTAGGGGGACAGGGGGTCGTTAATGAGCAGTTCTTC. This encodes CASSLGGQGVVNEQFF.

The chain joins TRBV7-3 to TRBJ2-7; D call uncertain. Trimming stripped 0 bases from V and 0 bases from J, with 6 bases between. This CDR3 region has 14 residues. Germline CDR1 and CDR2: SGHTA and FQGTGA. The CDR3 sequence: CASSLTFSSYEQYF. The CDR3 region has the DNA TGTGCCAGCAGCTTAACTTTTAGCTCCTACGAGCAGTACTTC.

This clone was seen a few times. J is TRBJ2-4 and V is TRBV7-9; 8 nucleotides agree with TRBD2. Germline V gene data show CDR1 as SEHNR and CDR2 as FQNEAQ (reference sequence). V gave up 2 bases and J gave up 5 bases; unmatched junction bases: 5. The CDR3 consists of 15 residues. This CDR3 is CASSLPGGLENIQYF. CDR3 bases: TGTGCCAGCAGCTTACCGGGGGGGTTGGAAAACATTCAGTACTTC.

The chain employs TRBV27 and TRBJ2-7, with TRBD1 identical over 8 bases. From germline, CDR1 is MNHEY and CDR2 SMNVEV (reference sequence). V shed 7 bases, J shed 3 bases, and the junction held 11 bases outside the gene matches. This CDR3 contains 15 residues. The CDR3 sequence is CASKWGRGRNYEQYF. The CDR3, as DNA: TGTGCCAGCAAATGGGGCAGGGGGCGCAACTACGAGCAGTACTTC.

V is TRBV27 and J is TRBJ1-1; no clear D gene. The germline V gene encodes CDR1 MNHEY and CDR2 SMNVEV (reference sequence). Trimming cost V 5 bases and J 5 bases, with 21 bases left between them. This CDR3 comprises 16 residues. CDR3 in amino acids: CASSPLGQAAGTEAFF. CDR3 coding DNA: TGTGCCAGCAGTCCTCTTGGGCAGGCCGCGGGGACTGAAGCTTTCTTT.